This TCR beta chain was recovered during a study of spatial heterogeneity in lung cancer. Judged by abundance, this clonotype is medium-sized. TCRdb fed the 5' RACE reads into MiXCR, producing one record per CDR3 protein. Among 20,000 to 25,000 distinct CDR3 sequences listed, 4.6% were seen once. The time point was: sample taken at primary tumor resection. Unsorted whole RNA from tumor, nontumor lung or frozen PBMC underwent sequencing. The germline gives CDR1 DFQATT, CDR2 SNEGSKA (reference sequence). CDR3 length: 14 residues. V gave up 4 bases and J gave up 5 bases; unmatched junction bases: 10. The chain carries TRBV20-1 and TRBJ2-7; 8 nucleotides line up with TRBD1. This TCR was sampled from a male donor with early-stage non-small cell lung cancer. Here the sequenced sample was PBMCs, taken at surgery. The CDR3 region is CSAKDLGQGHEQYF. The CDR3 DNA follows: TGCAGTGCTAAGGATCTTGGACAGGGCCACGAGCAGTACTTC.